Shown below are 2 T cell receptor beta chains from a single sample sequenced in a study of blood T cell repertoires in COVID-19. Produced via immunoSEQ multiplex PCR; TCRdb's table is partial and in-frame only. Here the sample spans more than 200,000 clones, about 91% being singletons. The material sequenced was peripheral blood. All receptors derive from a woman aged 25 to 39 with COVID-19, enrolled during active disease.

This chain links TRBV5-1 with TRBJ2-7; TRBD1 agrees at 9 bases. CDR1 and CDR2 from the germline V gene are SGHRS and YFSETQ. V was pared by 0 bases and J by 1 base, with 2 bases of the junction left unmatched. CDR3 size: 15 residues. CDR3 nucleotides: TGCGCCAGCAGCTTGGCGGGGACAGGGTCCTACGAGCAGTACTTC. It translates to CASSLAGTGSYEQYF.

This clone was detected only once. V gene TRBV5-1 combines with J gene TRBJ2-3, with 7 bases lining up with TRBD1. The V and J ends lost 2 bases and 4 bases, in that order; junction bases with no gene match: 7. The CDR3 is made up of 15 amino acids. In germline, CDR1 is SGHRS, CDR2 YFSETQ. The CDR3 loop is CASSLSTGIADTQYF. The CDR3 DNA is TGCGCCAGCAGCTTATCGACAGGGATCGCAGATACGCAGTATTTT.